The source of this T cell receptor beta chain is a study of blood T cells in healthy people across ages. With respect to this clonotype: Its specificity is unknown.

A second about 7 to 11 cycle PCR used barcoded and J-beta primers. Each cDNA was tagged by a template-switch adaptor containing 12 random nucleotides. Per sample, CDR3-containing paired-end reads numbered at least 2.5 million. TCRdb re-analysed the 5' RACE reads in MiXCR, keeping a single row per CDR3 protein. The table has some 1.5 million distinct CDR3 sequences, 25% to 30% seen once. The study, taken as a whole, reports: The donors' CMV status was not determined, possibly confounding changes in expanded clonotypes. TCR beta diversity tracked closely with naive T cell percentage.

This TCR derives from a young woman in good health. The sequencing input was blood.

CDR3 nucleotides: TGCGCCAGCAGCCTACCTCCAACGACAGGGAAAAAGCCCATGAACACTGAAGCTTTCTTT. Translated: CASSLPPTTGKKPMNTEAFF. The chain carries TRBV4-1 and TRBJ1-1, with 7 positions matching TRBD1. Germline loops: CDR1 MGHRA, CDR2 YSYEKL. V shed 4 bases, J shed 0 bases, and the junction held 20 bases outside the gene matches. This CDR3 is built from 20 residues.